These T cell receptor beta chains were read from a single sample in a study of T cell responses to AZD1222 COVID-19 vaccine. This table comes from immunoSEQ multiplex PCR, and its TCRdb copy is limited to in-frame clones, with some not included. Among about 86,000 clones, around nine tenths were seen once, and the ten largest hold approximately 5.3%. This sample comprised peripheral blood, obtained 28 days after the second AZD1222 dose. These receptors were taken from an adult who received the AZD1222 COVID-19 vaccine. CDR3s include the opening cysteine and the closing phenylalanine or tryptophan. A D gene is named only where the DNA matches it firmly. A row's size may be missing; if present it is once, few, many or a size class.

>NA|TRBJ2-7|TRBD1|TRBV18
TGTGCCAGCTCACCTCGTGAGGACAGGGTCGGCTACGAGCAGTACTTC
CASSPREDRVGYEQYF
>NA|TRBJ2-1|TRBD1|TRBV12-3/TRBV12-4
TGTGCCAGCAGTTTATGGGGGACAGATGAGCAGTTCTTC
CASSLWGTDEQFF
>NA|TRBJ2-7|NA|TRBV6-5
TGTGCCAGCCCGAGGGTCCGACGTCCCTACGAGCAGTACTTC
CASPRVRRPYEQYF
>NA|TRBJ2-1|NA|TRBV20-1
TGCAGTGCTAGTCGAGGGGCCGAGAACAATGAGCAGTTCTTC
CSASRGAENNEQFF
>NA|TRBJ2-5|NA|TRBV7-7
TGTGCTAGCAGCTTAGCCGGGGTCGAGCAGACCCAGTACTTC
CASSLAGVEQTQYF
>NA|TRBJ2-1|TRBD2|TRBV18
TGTGCCAGCTCACCACCGAGCGGGGGGGCCCGCCGACACTACAATGAGCAGTTCTTC
CASSPPSGGARRHYNEQFF
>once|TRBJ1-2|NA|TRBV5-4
TGTGCCAGCAGTAGAGGGGGGCCCGAGGGAGGCTACACCTTC
CASSRGGPEGGYTF
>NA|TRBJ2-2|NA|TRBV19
TGTGCCACCCACCCCTTTGCAGGGGGGGAGTACACCGGGGAGCTGTTTTTT
CATHPFAGGEYTGELFF
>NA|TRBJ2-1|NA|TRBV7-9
TGTGCCAGCAGCTCCTTCAGACAGGATTATAACAATGAGCAGTTCTTC
CASSSFRQDYNNEQFF
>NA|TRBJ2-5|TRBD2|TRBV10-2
TGCGCCAGCAGTCGGCCTAGCGGGGACCAAGAGACCCAGTACTTC
CASSRPSGDQETQYF
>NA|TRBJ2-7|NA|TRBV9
TGTGCCAGCGGGGGGGCTCGGGGATCGACCGAGCAGTACTTC
CASGGARGSTEQYF
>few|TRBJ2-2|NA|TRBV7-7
TGTGCTAGCAGCGCCGGACGGATCCTGAGGACCGGGGAGCTGTTTTTT
CASSAGRILRTGELFF
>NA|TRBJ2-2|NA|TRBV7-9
TGTGCCAGCAGCCCCAGGACAGCGACCGGGGAGCTGTTTTTT
CASSPRTATGELFF
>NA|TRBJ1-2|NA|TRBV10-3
TGTGCCATCAGTGACTATGGACAGCAGGGAGACTATGGCTACACCTTC
CAISDYGQQGDYGYTF
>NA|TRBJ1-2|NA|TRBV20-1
TGCAGTGCTAGTGGCAGAGCCTATGGCTACACCTTC
CSASGRAYGYTF
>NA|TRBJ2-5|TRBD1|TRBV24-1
TGTGCCACCAGTGAACCAGGACAGGGTGCCGACCAAGAGACCCAGTACTTC
CATSEPGQGADQETQYF
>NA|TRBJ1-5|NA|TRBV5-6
TGTGCCAGCAGCCCCGGACGGGTCAATCAGCCCCAGCATTTT
CASSPGRVNQPQHF
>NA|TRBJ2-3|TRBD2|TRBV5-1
TGCGCCAGCAGCTTGGCGGTGGGGAGGGAGTCAGATACGCAGTATTTT
CASSLAVGRESDTQYF
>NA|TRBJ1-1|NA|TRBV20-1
TGCAGTGCTAGTCAAGGGGCTGGGGAAGCTTTCTTT
CSASQGAGEAFF
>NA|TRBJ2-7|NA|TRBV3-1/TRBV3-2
TGTGCCAGCAGCCAACTTCAGGGTTTCGAGCAGTACTTC
CASSQLQGFEQYF
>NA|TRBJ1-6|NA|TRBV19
TGTGCCACTAAGGGGGGCAGGAATTCACCCCTCCACTTT
CATKGGRNSPLHF
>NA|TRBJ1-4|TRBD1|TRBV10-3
TGTGCCACCGGCCGAGGGGACAGACTTAATGAAAAACTGTTTTTT
CATGRGDRLNEKLFF
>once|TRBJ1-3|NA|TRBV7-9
TGTGCCAGCCGCTTGAGGGGAGGAGCTGGAAACACCATATATTTT
CASRLRGGAGNTIYF
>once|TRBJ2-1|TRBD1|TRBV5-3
TGTGCCAGAAGCGGCCACTACAGGGGGTGTAGGGATGAGCAGTTCTTC
CARSGHYRGCRDEQFF
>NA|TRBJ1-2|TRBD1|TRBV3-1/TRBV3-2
TGTGCCAGCAGCCAAGATGGGGCAGGGGGCCGCTATGGCTACACCTTC
CASSQDGAGGRYGYTF
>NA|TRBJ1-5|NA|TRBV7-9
TGTGCCAGCAGCTTAGGGGCAGGGACCCTCTTTCAGCCCCAGCATTTT
CASSLGAGTLFQPQHF
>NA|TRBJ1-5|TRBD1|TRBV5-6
TGTGCCAGCAGCAAAACCGGGACAGGAAGCAATCAGCCCCAGCATTTT
CASSKTGTGSNQPQHF
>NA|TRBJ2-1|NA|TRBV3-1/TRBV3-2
TGTGCCAGCAGCCAAGCGGGGGCAAGGTACAATGAGCAGTTCTTC
CASSQAGARYNEQFF
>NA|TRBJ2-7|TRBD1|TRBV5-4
TGTGCCAGCAGCTGGACAGGGGTCAACGAGCAGTACTTC
CASSWTGVNEQYF
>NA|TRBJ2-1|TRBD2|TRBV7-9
TGTGCCAGCAGCTTAGTGAGCGGGGGGCGATCAAATGAGCAGTTCTTC
CASSLVSGGRSNEQFF
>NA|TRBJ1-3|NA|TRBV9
TGTGCCAGCAGCGTTGGGGACTCTGGAAACACCATATATTTT
CASSVGDSGNTIYF
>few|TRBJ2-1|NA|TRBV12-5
TGTGCTAGTGGTTTGGTACGGGGTCCCCGAGATTTGAATGAGCAGTTCTTC
CASGLVRGPRDLNEQFF
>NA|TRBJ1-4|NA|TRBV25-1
TGTGCCAGCGTTGGGGGGCTAGGTGAAAAACTGTTTTTT
CASVGGLGEKLFF
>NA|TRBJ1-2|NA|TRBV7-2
TGTGCCAGCAGCCCCCAAATCGGGGACTTCTATGGCTACACCTTC
CASSPQIGDFYGYTF
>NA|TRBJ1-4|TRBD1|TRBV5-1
TGCGCCAGCAGCTTGGGTGACAGGGGAAATGAAAAACTGTTTTTT
CASSLGDRGNEKLFF
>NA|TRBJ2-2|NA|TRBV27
TGTGCCAGCAGTTTATCTCCGGGAGCGAACACCGGGGAGCTGTTTTTT
CASSLSPGANTGELFF
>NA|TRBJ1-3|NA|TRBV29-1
TGCAGCGCAAGACCCTTCTCTGGAAACACCATATATTTT
CSARPFSGNTIYF
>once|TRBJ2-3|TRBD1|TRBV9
TGTGCCAGCAGCGCAGACAGGGTCACAGATACGCAGTATTTT
CASSADRVTDTQYF
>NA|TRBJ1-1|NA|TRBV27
TGTGCCAGCAGTCCGTCCCCAGGGATCCTCACTGAAGCTTTCTTT
CASSPSPGILTEAFF
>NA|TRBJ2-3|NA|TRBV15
TGTGCCACCAGGGGGCTAGTTGTAGATACGCAGTATTTT
CATRGLVVDTQYF
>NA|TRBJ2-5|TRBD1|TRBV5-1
TGCGCCAGCAGCCTAGGGACAGATCTGTACTTC
CASSLGTDLYF
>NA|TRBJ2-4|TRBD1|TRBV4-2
TGTGCCAGCAGCCAAGGTGGCAGGACAGGGCCCGTCAAAAACATTCAGTACTTC
CASSQGGRTGPVKNIQYF
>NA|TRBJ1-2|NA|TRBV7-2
TGTGCCAGCAGCCCCCACAGGGATGCGTACGATGGCTACACCTTC
CASSPHRDAYDGYTF
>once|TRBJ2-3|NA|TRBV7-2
TGTGCCAGCAGCTTAGGACACCTGATAACTACAGATACGCAGTATTTT
CASSLGHLITTDTQYF
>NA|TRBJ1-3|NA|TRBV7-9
TGTGCCAGCAGCTTGTACTCTGGAAACACCATATATTTT
CASSLYSGNTIYF
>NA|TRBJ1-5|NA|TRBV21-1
TGTGCCAGCAGCAAAAGAGACAGTAAGGACCAGCCCCAGCATTTT
CASSKRDSKDQPQHF
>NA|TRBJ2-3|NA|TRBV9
TGTGCCAGCAGCGTAGCCGGGTCCAGCACAGATACGCAGTATTTT
CASSVAGSSTDTQYF
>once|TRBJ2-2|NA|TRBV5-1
TGCGCCAGCAGCCCCCCTAGCAACACCGGGGAGCTGTTTTTT
CASSPPSNTGELFF
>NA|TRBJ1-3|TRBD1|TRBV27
TGTGCCAGCAGTCCACAGGGGGCTACTGGAAACACCATATATTTT
CASSPQGATGNTIYF
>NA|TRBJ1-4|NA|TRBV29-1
TGCAGCGCACGCCCGGGACAATCTAATGAAAAACTGTTTTTT
CSARPGQSNEKLFF
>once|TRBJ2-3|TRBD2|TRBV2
TGTGCCAGCAGTGAGCGGGGGGCGGGAGATACGCAGTATTTT
CASSERGAGDTQYF
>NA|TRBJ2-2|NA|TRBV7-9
TGTGCCAGGACTGGGGACACCGGGGAGCTGTTTTTT
CARTGDTGELFF
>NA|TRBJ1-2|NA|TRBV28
TGTGCCAGCAGTTTAGCGCCCCCCGATAATGGCTACACCTTC
CASSLAPPDNGYTF
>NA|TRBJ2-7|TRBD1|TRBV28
TGTGCCAGCAGAGCCTACAGGGGCTCCTACGAGCAGTACTTC
CASRAYRGSYEQYF
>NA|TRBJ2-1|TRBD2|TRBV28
TGTGCCAGCAGTGCGACTAGCGGGTCCTCCTACAATGAGCAGTTCTTC
CASSATSGSSYNEQFF